This TCR beta chain appears in the sequencing data of a study of control samples from healthy donors and cancer patients. Data came from immunoSEQ multiplex PCR; TCRdb stores just in-frame clones and leaves some out. Here the sample spans 120,000 or so clones, approximately 90% being singletons. The ends lost 0 bases at V and 5 bases at J; junction bases unmatched: 6. CDR1 and CDR2 from the germline V gene are SGHRS and YFSETQ. This CDR3 is 15 amino acids long. The J gene is TRBJ2-5, the V gene TRBV5-1; TRBD1 agrees at 8 bases. Sequenced sample: blood. This TCR was sampled from a man younger than 35 in good health. The CDR3 sequence is CASSLGQGFVETQYF. CDR3 DNA: TGCGCCAGCAGCTTGGGACAGGGGTTCGTGGAGACCCAGTACTTC.